This entry lists 10 T cell receptor beta chains sequenced from one sample in a study of esophageal squamous cell carcinoma under preoperative chemotherapy (dated by TCRdb to 2016 to 2018). The sample's time point label, in plain terms: after preoperative PTX-NDP chemotherapy. Library creation used PCR. The sequencer was a HiSeq X Ten. TCRdb passed the public sequencing reads through fastp at Q25 and MiXCR, retaining productive beta sequences. For every CDR3 protein sequence, its rows merge into one entry that carries the most common genes and DNA. Present in this sample are roughly 9,600 distinct CDR3 sequences, over 40% of which were seen just once. Clones ranked in the top ten supply 12% to 15% of the sample. Sampling took place from a patient given preoperative chemotherapy. The source of these receptors is a human donor with esophageal squamous cell carcinoma. The donor label of this sample is uncertain.

This clonotype was observed many times. This sequence joins TRBV7-2 and TRBJ2-2; 9 positions agree with TRBD2. Trimming at V came to 5 bases and at J to 7 bases, leaving 8 bases not matched to a gene. The CDR3 totals 15 residues. Germline V CDR1 and CDR2: SGHTA, FQGNSA. CDR3 coding DNA: TGTGCCAGCAGCCGATATAGCGGGAGCGTCGGGGAGCTGTTTTTT. This sequence encodes CASSRYSGSVGELFF.

V usage is TRBV5-1 and J usage is TRBJ2-5; D perhaps matches TRBD1 (6 bases). The V gene lost 0 bases and the J gene lost 11 bases, with 20 bases spanning the gap. The V gene's germline CDR1 is SGHRS and CDR2 YFSETQ. This CDR3 is built from 15 residues. CDR3 amino acids: CASSLEARGDNEQYF. The CDR3 DNA follows: TGCGCCAGCAGCTTGGAGGCTAGAGGGGACAATGAGCAGTACTTC. Filled out from reference TRBV5-1 and TRBJ2-5, the complete variable domain reads KAGVTQTPRYLIKTRGQQVTLSCSPISGHRSVSWYQQTPGQGLQFLFEYFSETQRNKGNFPGRFSGRQFSNSRSEMNVSTLELGDSALYLCASSLEARGDNEQYFGPGTRLLVL.

This clonotype was recorded at least ten times. The chain uses TRBV6-1 and TRBJ1-2, with D tentatively TRBD1 (6 bases). Trimming removed 3 bases from V and 3 bases from J, with 8 bases in between. CDR1 and CDR2 from the germline V gene are MNHNS and SASEGT. This CDR3 region has 13 residues. For the CDR3, the DNA is TGTGCCAGCAGTGAGTACAGGGACTATGGCTACACCTTC. Translating gives CASSEYRDYGYTF.

This clonotype was seen a handful of times. The J gene is TRBJ2-5, the V gene TRBV15, with D maybe TRBD1 (5 bases). The J call is uncertain, as TRBJ2-7 better fits the DNA end. Germline V gene data show CDR1 as LNHNV and CDR2 as YYDKDF (reference sequence). This CDR3 has 13 residues. The CDR3 DNA sequence: TGTGCCACCAGCAGAGATAAGGGGTTCGAGCAGTACTTC. Its translation: CATSRDKGFEQYF.

This clonotype was seen ten or more times. The V gene is TRBV19, the J gene TRBJ2-3, with 10 bases matching TRBD1. Germline lookup yields CDR1 LNHDA and CDR2 SQIVND (reference sequence). The CDR3 extends over 15 amino acids. V shed 7 bases and J 1 base; nucleotides not matched to a gene: 5. The CDR3 bases are TGTGCCAGTAAGGTAGGGACAGGGGGCACAGATACGCAGTATTTT. The encoded protein is CASKVGTGGTDTQYF.

This clonotype was seen ten or more times. The V gene is TRBV27, the J gene TRBJ1-5; D gene ambiguous. Per the germline V gene, CDR1 is MNHEY and CDR2 is SMNVEV (reference sequence). V lost 6 bases to trimming and J lost 2 bases, with 8 bases between them. The CDR3 has 13 amino acids. The chain's CDR3 is CASRENGNQPQHF. In nucleotides, the CDR3 is TGTGCCAGCAGGGAAAACGGCAATCAGCCCCAGCATTTT.

This clonotype is medium-sized (0.01 to 0.1%) by share. The V and J genes are TRBV6-5 and TRBJ1-1, with D unclear. The CDR3 extends over 11 amino acids. Germline CDR1 and CDR2: MNHEY and SVGAGI. V lost 2 bases to trimming and J lost 11 bases, with 9 bases between them. The CDR3 loop reads CASSYLGRAFF. CDR3 DNA: TGTGCCAGCAGTTACCTGGGTCGGGCTTTCTTT.

This chain joins TRBV6-1 and TRBJ2-5; TRBD2 aligns across 7 bases. The end of the DNA is better explained by TRBJ2-1, so the J call may be wrong. CDR1 and CDR2 from the germline V gene are MNHNS and SASEGT. The CDR3 runs to 17 residues. Here the CDR3 DNA reads TGTGCCAGCAGTGAATCAATCGGGGGGACTTTTCCCTACGAGCAGTTCTTC. Translation: CASSESIGGTFPYEQFF.

There are many counts of this clonotype. The chain uses TRBV12-3 or TRBV12-4 and TRBJ2-5, with a weak D call TRBD2 (5 bases). The CDR3 runs 14 residues. Trimming shortened V by 5 bases and J by 11 bases, and 21 bases separated the two germline ends. The CDR3 DNA follows: TGTGCCAGCAGTGACGCGGGCCTTAGTTATGAGCAGTACTTC. Protein: CASSDAGLSYEQYF.

This clonotype was observed a single time. The chain joins TRBV6-5 to TRBJ1-2; TRBD1 is a possible D gene (5 bases). The CDR3 runs to 13 residues. Trimming took 0 bases from V and 8 from J, leaving 10 bases between them. Germline CDR1 is MNHEY and CDR2 is SVGAGI. This CDR3 is CASSYSGVRGYTF. The CDR3 nucleotides read TGTGCCAGCAGTTACTCGGGGGTCCGAGGCTACACCTTC.